Shown below are 12 T cell receptor beta chains from a single sample sequenced in a study of blood T cell repertoires in COVID-19. Method: immunoSEQ multiplex PCR; TCRdb's copy keeps in-frame clones and lacks some. The data hold some 490,000 clones, with around 85% observed a single time. Specimen: PBMCs or T cells enriched from blood (not recorded which). The receptors shown here come from a woman aged 60-70 years who had recovered from COVID-19.

This clone was observed a single time. The chain employs TRBV5-1 and TRBJ1-1, with 11 nucleotides matching TRBD1. This CDR3 is built from 15 residues. Germline V gives CDR1 SGHRS, CDR2 YFSETQ. The V gene end was trimmed by 2 bases and the J gene end by 1 base; junction bases not matched to a gene: 1. The CDR3 sequence: CASSLGTGGNTEAFF. In nucleotides, the CDR3 is TGCGCCAGCAGCTTAGGGACAGGGGGGAACACTGAAGCTTTCTTT. Drawing the rest from reference TRBV5-1 and TRBJ1-1, the complete variable domain is KAGVTQTPRYLIKTRGQQVTLSCSPISGHRSVSWYQQTPGQGLQFLFEYFSETQRNKGNFPGRFSGRQFSNSRSEMNVSTLELGDSALYLCASSLGTGGNTEAFFGQGTRLTVV.

The gene calls are TRBV11-2 and TRBJ2-1; D not certain. Germline V lookup: CDR1 SGHAT, CDR2 FQNNGV. The CDR3 runs to 14 residues. The germline V and J ends were trimmed by 5 bases and 5 bases, with 13 bases remaining between them. The CDR3 sequence: CASSQLAAHNEQFF. CDR3 DNA: TGTGCCAGCAGCCAGCTTGCGGCCCACAATGAGCAGTTCTTC.

This sequence joins TRBV3-1 (or the pseudogene TRBV3-2) and TRBJ1-1, with 8 nucleotides matching TRBD1. Germline trimming cut 4 bases from V and 4 bases from J; bases unmatched to any gene: 2. Germline CDR1 is LGHDT and CDR2 is YNNKEL (reference sequence). This CDR3 has 13 residues. The CDR3 reads CASSRTGGTEAFF. Written as DNA, the CDR3 is TGTGCCAGCAGCCGTACAGGGGGCACTGAAGCTTTCTTT.

The chain carries TRBV7-2 and TRBJ2-5, with D tentatively TRBD2 (6 bases). V shed 1 base and J shed 5 bases, with 17 bases lying between them. The germline gives CDR1 SGHTA, CDR2 FQGNSA. This CDR3 has 16 amino acids. The chain's CDR3 is CASSLDRAFAGETQYF. The CDR3 bases are TGTGCCAGCAGCTTAGACCGGGCCTTTGCGGGGGAGACCCAGTACTTC.

The count of this clone is one. V is TRBV29-1 and J is TRBJ1-1; D gene unclear. V was trimmed by 4 bases and J by 1 base, leaving 10 bases between them. This CDR3 region has 13 residues. Germline V gene data show CDR1 as SQVTM and CDR2 as ANQGSEA. In DNA form, the CDR3 reads TGCAGCGTTGTCAGGTCAGGGAACACTGAAGCTTTCTTT. This encodes CSVVRSGNTEAFF.

The chain combines TRBV6-5 with TRBJ1-5; TRBD1 is a possible D gene (6 bases). CDR1 MNHEY and CDR2 SVGAGI come from the germline V gene. The germline V and J ends were trimmed by 8 bases and 5 bases, with 16 bases remaining between them. The length of the CDR3 is 14 residues. The CDR3, as DNA: TGTGCCAGCGTATACGGGGGGCGAGATCAGCCCCAGCATTTT. Its protein is CASVYGGRDQPQHF.

J is TRBJ1-3 and V is TRBV18; no clear D. The germline V and J ends were trimmed by 0 bases and 4 bases, with 10 bases remaining between them. The CDR3 consists of 15 residues. CDR1 and CDR2 (germline): KGHSH, LQKENI. The CDR3 bases are TGTGCCAGCTCACCACCGGGCCAGACAGGAAACACCATATATTTT. Its translation: CASSPPGQTGNTIYF.

The genes are TRBV3-1 (or the pseudogene TRBV3-2) and TRBJ2-3; the D gene is possibly TRBD2 (6 bases). Trimming shortened V by 1 base and J by 14 bases, and 13 bases separated the two germline ends. The germline CDR1 and CDR2 sequences are LGHDT and YNNKEL (reference sequence). The CDR3 totals 12 residues. The DNA for the CDR3 is TGTGCCAGCAGCCAAGGCGGGGTAGCGAGGTATTTT. Its translation: CASSQGGVARYF.

The chain carries TRBV11-2 and TRBJ1-2; D ambiguous. The CDR3 runs to 14 residues. Trimming shortened V by 3 bases and J by 3 bases, and 11 bases separated the two germline ends. CDR1 and CDR2 from the germline V gene are SGHAT and FQNNGV. The CDR3 region has the DNA TGTGCCAGCAGCTTTTCCCTAGGAGACTATGGCTACACCTTC. Its protein is CASSFSLGDYGYTF.

This chain links TRBV2 with TRBJ1-3, with D tentatively TRBD1 (5 bases). The CDR3 runs 16 residues. The germline CDR1 and CDR2 sequences are SNHLY and FYNNEI. V was pared by 6 bases and J by 0 bases, with 15 bases between. CDR3: CASRPGIAPSGNTIYF. Here the CDR3 DNA reads TGTGCCAGCAGACCAGGGATTGCCCCCTCTGGAAACACCATATATTTT.

This clone was observed a few times. The J gene is TRBJ2-1, the V gene TRBV4-1; 12 bases agree with TRBD2. Trimming cost V 8 bases and J 13 bases; bases outside gene matches: 9. Per the germline V gene, CDR1 is MGHRA and CDR2 is YSYEKL. The CDR3 consists of 13 residues. The CDR3 region has the DNA TGCGCCAGCGCTTTTCTAGCGGGGGGGCATCAGTTCTTC. Protein product: CASAFLAGGHQFF.

CDR3 protein: CAISVDRGNEKLFF. The CDR3 bases are TGTGCCATCAGTGTTGACAGGGGAAATGAAAAACTGTTTTTT. V gene TRBV10-3 combines with J gene TRBJ1-4; 8 nucleotides match TRBD1. V gave up 4 bases and J gave up 5 bases; unmatched junction bases: 3. CDR1 and CDR2 from the germline V gene are ENHRY and SYGVKD. The CDR3 extends over 14 amino acids.